The present TCR beta chain was sequenced within a study of T cell responses to AZD1222 COVID-19 vaccine. A word on this clone: Antigen unknown.

TCRdb's table, derived via immunoSEQ multiplex PCR, lists solely in-frame clones and lacks some. The sample includes some 140,000 clones, roughly 90% of them seen just once. Germline V gene lookup returns CDR1 SGHAT and CDR2 FQNNGV. This CDR3 comprises 14 residues. Trimming cost V 6 bases and J 7 bases, with 13 bases left between them. Study results and limitations: Donors in the cohort were predominantly white British and more often female, and clonal diversity was possibly underestimated. At study baseline, merely about 6 AZD1222 recipients were seropositive. Repertoires were obtained only post-peak T cell response. Variant regions that are unmutated are reportedly the target of nearly half of spike-specific TCRs.

The sequencing here drew on peripheral blood, taken on day 0 of AZD1222 vaccination. The source is an adult in good health. The chain joins TRBV11-2 to TRBJ1-6, with a possible D match to TRBD1 (6 bases). The CDR3 spells CASRSRQGNSPLHF. In DNA form, the CDR3 reads TGTGCCAGCAGATCTCGCCAGGGGAATTCACCCCTCCACTTT.